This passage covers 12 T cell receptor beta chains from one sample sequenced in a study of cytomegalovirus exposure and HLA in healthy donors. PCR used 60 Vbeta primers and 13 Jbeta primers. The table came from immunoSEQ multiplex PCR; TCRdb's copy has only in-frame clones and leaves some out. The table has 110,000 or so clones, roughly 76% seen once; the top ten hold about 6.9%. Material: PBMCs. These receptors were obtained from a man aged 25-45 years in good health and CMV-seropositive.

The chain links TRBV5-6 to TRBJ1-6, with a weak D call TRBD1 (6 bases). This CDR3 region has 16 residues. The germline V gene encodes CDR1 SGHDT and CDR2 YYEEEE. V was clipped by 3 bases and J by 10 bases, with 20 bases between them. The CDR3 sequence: CASSSLKTGLRSPLHF. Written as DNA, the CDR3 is TGTGCCAGCAGCTCGTTAAAGACAGGCCTCCGATCACCCCTCCACTTT.

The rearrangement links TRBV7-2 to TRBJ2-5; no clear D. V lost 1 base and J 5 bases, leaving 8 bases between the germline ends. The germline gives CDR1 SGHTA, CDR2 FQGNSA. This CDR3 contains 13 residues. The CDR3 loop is CASSLDFGETQYF. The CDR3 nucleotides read TGTGCCAGCAGCTTAGATTTCGGGGAGACCCAGTACTTC.

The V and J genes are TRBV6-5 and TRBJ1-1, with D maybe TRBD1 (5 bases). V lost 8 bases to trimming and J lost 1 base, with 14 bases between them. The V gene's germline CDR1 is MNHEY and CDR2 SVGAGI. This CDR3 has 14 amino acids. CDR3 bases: TGTGCCAGCCGAAAATACGGGGGGAACACTGAAGCTTTCTTT. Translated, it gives CASRKYGGNTEAFF.

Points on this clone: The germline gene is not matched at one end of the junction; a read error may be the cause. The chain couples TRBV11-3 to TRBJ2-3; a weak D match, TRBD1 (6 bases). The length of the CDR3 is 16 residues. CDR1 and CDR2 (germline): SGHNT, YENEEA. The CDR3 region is CASSLGSGRGVDTQYF. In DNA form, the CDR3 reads TGTGCCAGCAGTTTAGGAAGTGGCAGGGGAGTAGATACGCAGTATTTT.

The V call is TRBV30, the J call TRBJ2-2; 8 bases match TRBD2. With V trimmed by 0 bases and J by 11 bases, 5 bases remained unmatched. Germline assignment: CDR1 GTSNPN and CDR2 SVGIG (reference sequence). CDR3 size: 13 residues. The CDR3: CAWSVRAGGELFF. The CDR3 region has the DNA TGTGCCTGGAGTGTACGGGCGGGGGGAGAGCTGTTTTTT.

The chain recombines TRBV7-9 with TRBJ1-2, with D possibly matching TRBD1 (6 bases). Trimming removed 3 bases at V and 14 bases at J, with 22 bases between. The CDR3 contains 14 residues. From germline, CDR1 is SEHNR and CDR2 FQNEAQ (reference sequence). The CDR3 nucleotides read TGTGCCAGCAGCTTCACAGGGTCGGGTAGTACAGAGACCTTC. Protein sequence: CASSFTGSGSTETF.

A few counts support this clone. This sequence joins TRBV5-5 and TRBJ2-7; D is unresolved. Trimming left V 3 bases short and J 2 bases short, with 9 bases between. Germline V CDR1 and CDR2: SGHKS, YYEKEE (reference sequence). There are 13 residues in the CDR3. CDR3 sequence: CASSSGDTYEQYF. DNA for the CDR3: TGTGCCAGCAGCTCCGGCGACACCTACGAGCAGTACTTC.

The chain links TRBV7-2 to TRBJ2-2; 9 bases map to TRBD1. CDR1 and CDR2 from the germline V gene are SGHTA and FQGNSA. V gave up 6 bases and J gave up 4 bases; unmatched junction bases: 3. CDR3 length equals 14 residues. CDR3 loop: CASRATGGTGELFF. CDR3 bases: TGTGCCAGCAGAGCGACAGGGGGCACCGGGGAGCTGTTTTTT.

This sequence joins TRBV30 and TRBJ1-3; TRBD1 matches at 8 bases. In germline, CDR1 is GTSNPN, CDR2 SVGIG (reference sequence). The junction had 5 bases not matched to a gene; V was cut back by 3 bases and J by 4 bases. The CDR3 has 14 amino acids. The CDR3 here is CAWRDRAGGNTIYF. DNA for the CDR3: TGTGCCTGGAGGGACAGGGCGGGGGGAAACACCATATATTTT.

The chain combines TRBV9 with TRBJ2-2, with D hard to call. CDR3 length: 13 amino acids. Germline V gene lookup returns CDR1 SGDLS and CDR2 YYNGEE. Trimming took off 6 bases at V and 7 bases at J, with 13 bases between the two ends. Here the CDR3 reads CASNREMVGELFF. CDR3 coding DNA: TGTGCCAGCAACCGCGAAATGGTCGGGGAGCTGTTTTTT.

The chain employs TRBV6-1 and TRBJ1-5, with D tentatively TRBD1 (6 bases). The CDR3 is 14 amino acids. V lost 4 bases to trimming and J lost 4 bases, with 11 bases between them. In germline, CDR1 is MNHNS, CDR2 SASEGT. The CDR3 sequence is CASSVDRLNQPQHF. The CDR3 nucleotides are TGTGCCAGCAGTGTAGACAGGCTGAATCAGCCCCAGCATTTT.

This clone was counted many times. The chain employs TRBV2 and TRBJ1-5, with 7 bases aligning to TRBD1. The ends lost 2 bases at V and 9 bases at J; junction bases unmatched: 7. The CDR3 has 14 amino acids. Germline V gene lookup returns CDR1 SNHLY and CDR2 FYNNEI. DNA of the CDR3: TGTGCCAGCAGTGAATTCCGGGACAGTTCGCCCCAGCATTTT. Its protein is CASSEFRDSSPQHF.